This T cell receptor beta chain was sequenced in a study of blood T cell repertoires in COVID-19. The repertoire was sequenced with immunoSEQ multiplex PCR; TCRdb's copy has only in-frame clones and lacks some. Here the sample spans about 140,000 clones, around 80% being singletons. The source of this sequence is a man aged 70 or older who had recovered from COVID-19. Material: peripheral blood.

CDR3 protein: CASSFQGSSPLHF. In nucleotides, the CDR3 is TGTGCCAGCAGTTTTCAGGGTTCCTCACCCCTCCACTTT. This rearrangement joins TRBV27 to TRBJ1-6; possibly TRBD1 for D (5 bases). Trimming removed 3 bases at V and 10 bases at J, with 10 bases between. The CDR3 has 13 amino acids. Per germline, CDR1 MNHEY and CDR2 SMNVEV (reference sequence).